This T cell receptor (beta chain) stems from a study of cytomegalovirus exposure and HLA in healthy donors. A few counts support this clone. Other DNA sequences in this sample translate to the same CDR3. CDR3 length: 15 amino acids. Trimming removed 3 bases at V and 4 bases at J, with 13 bases between. Germline CDR1 is LNHDA and CDR2 is SQIVND (reference sequence). Generated by immunoSEQ multiplex PCR, the TCRdb table keeps only in-frame clones and is missing some. The sample has over 200,000 clones; roughly 84% are singletons. The donors were part of the validation cohort, which consisted of roughly 110 subjects and was separate from the first cohort of several hundred subjects.

This sequence originates from a woman in her late teens or twenties in good health and CMV-seropositive. The chain joins TRBV19 to TRBJ2-1; D might be TRBD1 (5 bases). Source material: PBMCs. CDR3 in DNA: TGTGCCAGTAGTATTGTGGCAGGGATTTACAATGAGCAGTTCTTC. It specifies CASSIVAGIYNEQFF. Full variable domain (missing parts from reference TRBV19 and TRBJ2-1): DGGITQSPKYLFRKEGQNVTLSCEQNLNHDAMYWYRQDPGQGLRLIYYSQIVNDFQKGDIAEGYSVSREKKESFPLTVTSAQKNPTAFYLCASSIVAGIYNEQFFGPGTRLTVL.